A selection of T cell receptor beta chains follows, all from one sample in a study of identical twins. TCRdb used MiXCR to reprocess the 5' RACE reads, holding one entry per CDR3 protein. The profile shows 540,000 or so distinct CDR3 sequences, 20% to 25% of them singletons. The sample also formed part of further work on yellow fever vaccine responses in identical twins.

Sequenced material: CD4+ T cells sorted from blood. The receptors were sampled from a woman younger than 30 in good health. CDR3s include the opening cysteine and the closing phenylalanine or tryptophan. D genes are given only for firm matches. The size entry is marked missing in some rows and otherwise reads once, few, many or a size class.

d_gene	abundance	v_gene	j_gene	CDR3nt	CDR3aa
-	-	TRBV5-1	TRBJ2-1	TGCGCCAGCAGCTACTCTGGCAACAATGAGCAGTTCTTC	CASSYSGNNEQFF
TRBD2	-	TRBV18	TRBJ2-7	TGTGCCAGCTCACCACCGGGAGGGATTAGCTCCTACGAGCAGTACTTC	CASSPPGGISSYEQYF
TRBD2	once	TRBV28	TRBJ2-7	TGTGCCAGCAGTTTGCGGGGGGCTCGGTACGAGCAGTACTTC	CASSLRGARYEQYF
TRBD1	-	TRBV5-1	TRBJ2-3	TGCGCCAGCAGCCTCGGACAGGGGGGGCCTTTCACAGATACGCAGTATTTT	CASSLGQGGPFTDTQYF
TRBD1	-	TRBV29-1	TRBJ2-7	TGCAGCGTTGCAGCCGGGACAGGATATTTCTACGAGCAGTACTTC	CSVAAGTGYFYEQYF
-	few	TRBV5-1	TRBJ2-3	TGCGCCAGCAGCTCCTTAGGGGACAGCACAGATACGCAGTATTTT	CASSSLGDSTDTQYF
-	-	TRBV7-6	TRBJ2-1	TGTGCCAGCAGCTTAAAAACGGCGTACAATGAGCAGTTCTTC	CASSLKTAYNEQFF
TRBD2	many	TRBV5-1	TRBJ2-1	TGCGCCAGCAGCTTGGAACTAGCGGGACAAAACAATGAGCAGTTCTTC	CASSLELAGQNNEQFF
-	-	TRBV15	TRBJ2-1	TGTGCCACCAGCACGAAACTACCCGGGACGTACAATGAGCAGTTCTTC	CATSTKLPGTYNEQFF
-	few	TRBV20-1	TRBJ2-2	TGCAGTGCTAGAGAGGGGGCCGGGGAGCTGTTTTTT	CSAREGAGELFF
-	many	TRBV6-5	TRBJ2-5	TGTGCCAGCAAGAGTCGACGAGAGACCCAGTACTTC	CASKSRRETQYF
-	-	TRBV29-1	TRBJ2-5	TGCAGCGTTGGACTAGTCGTCCGAAGGGAGACCCAGTACTTC	CSVGLVVRRETQYF
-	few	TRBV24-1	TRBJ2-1	TGTGCCACCAGTGACCCGACAGGACGAAGGGACGACAGTGAGCAGTTCTTC	CATSDPTGRRDDSEQFF
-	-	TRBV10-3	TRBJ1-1	TGTGCCATCAGTGGACACTCGAACACTGAAGCTTTCTTT	CAISGHSNTEAFF
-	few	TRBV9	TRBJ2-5	TGTGCCAGCAGCTACCCCACCGGGGAAGCGAGAATCCAAGAGACCCAGTACTTC	CASSYPTGEARIQETQYF
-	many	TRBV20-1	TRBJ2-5	TGCAGTGCTAGGGGGCAGGGTCCAGAGACCCAGTACTTC	CSARGQGPETQYF
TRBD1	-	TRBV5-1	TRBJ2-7	TGCGCCAGCAGCTTGGTTTACAGGGGAATCGACGAGCAGTACTTC	CASSLVYRGIDEQYF
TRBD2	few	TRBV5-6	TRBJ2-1	TGTGCCAGCAGCTTACTAGCGGGAGGTTTCGGTGAGCAGTTCTTC	CASSLLAGGFGEQFF
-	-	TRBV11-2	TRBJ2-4	TGTGCCAGCAGCTTAGTACCCAAAAACATTCAGTACTTC	CASSLVPKNIQYF
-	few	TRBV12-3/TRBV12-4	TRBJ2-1	TGTGCCAGCAGCCCCGTTAGCGGCGTAGCCGTTGAGCAGTTCTTC	CASSPVSGVAVEQFF
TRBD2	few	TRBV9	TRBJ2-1	TGTGCCAGCAGCGTATTTACTAGCGGGAGGAATGAGCAGTTCTTC	CASSVFTSGRNEQFF
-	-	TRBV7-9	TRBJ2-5	TGTGCCAGCAGCTTACGGGACAACCACCAAGAGACCCAGTACTTC	CASSLRDNHQETQYF
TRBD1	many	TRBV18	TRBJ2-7	TGTGCCAGCTCACAGGGACAGGGCTACGAGCAGTACTTC	CASSQGQGYEQYF
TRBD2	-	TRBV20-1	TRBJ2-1	TGCTGTGCTAGAGATACGGCTAGCGGGAGATTTGGGGATGAGCAGTTCTTC	CCARDTASGRFGDEQFF
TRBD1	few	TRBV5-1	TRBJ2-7	TGCGCCAGCAGCCACCCGACAGGGGCCTCCTACGAGCAGTACTTC	CASSHPTGASYEQYF
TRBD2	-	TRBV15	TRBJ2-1	TGTGCCACCAGCAGAGATCACGGGAGGGCCCGGGAGCAGTTCTTC	CATSRDHGRAREQFF
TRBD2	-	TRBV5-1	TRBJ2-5	TGCGCAAGCAGCGCGACGGGACTAGCGGGAGAAGAGACCCAGTACTTC	CASSATGLAGEETQYF
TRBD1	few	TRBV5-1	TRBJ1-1	TGCGCCAGCAGCGCCCGACAGGGTCACAACACTGAAGCTTTCTTT	CASSARQGHNTEAFF
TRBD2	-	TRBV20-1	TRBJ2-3	TGCAGTGTGGGACTAGCGGTCTCAGATACGCAGTATTTT	CSVGLAVSDTQYF
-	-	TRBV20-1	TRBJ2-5	TGCAGTGCGATACTAGTACAGGAGACCCAGTACTTC	CSAILVQETQYF
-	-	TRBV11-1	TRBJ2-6	TGTGCCAGCAGCCCCGGCTTTCAGGACCGTTTATCTGGGGCCAACGTCCTGACTTTC	CASSPGFQDRLSGANVLTF
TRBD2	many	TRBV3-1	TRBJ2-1	TGTGCCAGCAGCCCTCTAGCGGGGAGGGCCGGTGAGCAGTTCTTC	CASSPLAGRAGEQFF
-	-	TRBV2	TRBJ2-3	TGTGCCAGCAGCAAAAGGGCGGTCTGGCCAGATACGCAGTATTTT	CASSKRAVWPDTQYF
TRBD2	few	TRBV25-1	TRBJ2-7	TGTGCCAGCAGTGATTCCCATACTAGCGGGAGGAACTACGAGCAGTACTTC	CASSDSHTSGRNYEQYF
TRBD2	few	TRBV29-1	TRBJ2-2	TGCAGCGCTCGCACAAGACTAGCGGGAGTGGGCACCGGGGAGCTGTTTTTT	CSARTRLAGVGTGELFF
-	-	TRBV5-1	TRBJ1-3	TGCGCCAGCAGCTTGTCGTCGGCCTTATATGCAGTTAACTCTGGAAACACCATATATTTT	CASSLSSALYAVNSGNTIYF
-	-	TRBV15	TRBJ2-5	TGTGCCACCAGCAGCGCCGGACTACTGTTATCGGAGACCCAGTACTTC	CATSSAGLLLSETQYF
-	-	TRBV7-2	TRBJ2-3	TGTGCCAGCAGCTTAGGTCCTCTGCGAGGCACAGATACGCAGTATTTT	CASSLGPLRGTDTQYF
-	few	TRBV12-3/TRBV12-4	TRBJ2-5	TGTGCCAGCAGTTTAAAGATTCTGTGGGAGACCCAGTACTTC	CASSLKILWETQYF
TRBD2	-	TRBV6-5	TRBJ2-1	TGTGCCAGCAGTTTCCAGACTAGCGGTAGTAACAATGAGCAGTTCTTC	CASSFQTSGSNNEQFF
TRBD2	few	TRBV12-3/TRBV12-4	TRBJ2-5	TGTGCCAGCACCCTCGGGCGGGAGGCCCTCTGGGAGACCCAGTACTTC	CASTLGREALWETQYF
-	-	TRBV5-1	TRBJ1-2	TGCGCCAGCAGTACGGAAGGAGTCCCGGGGTTAGGGTATGGCTACACCTTC	CASSTEGVPGLGYGYTF